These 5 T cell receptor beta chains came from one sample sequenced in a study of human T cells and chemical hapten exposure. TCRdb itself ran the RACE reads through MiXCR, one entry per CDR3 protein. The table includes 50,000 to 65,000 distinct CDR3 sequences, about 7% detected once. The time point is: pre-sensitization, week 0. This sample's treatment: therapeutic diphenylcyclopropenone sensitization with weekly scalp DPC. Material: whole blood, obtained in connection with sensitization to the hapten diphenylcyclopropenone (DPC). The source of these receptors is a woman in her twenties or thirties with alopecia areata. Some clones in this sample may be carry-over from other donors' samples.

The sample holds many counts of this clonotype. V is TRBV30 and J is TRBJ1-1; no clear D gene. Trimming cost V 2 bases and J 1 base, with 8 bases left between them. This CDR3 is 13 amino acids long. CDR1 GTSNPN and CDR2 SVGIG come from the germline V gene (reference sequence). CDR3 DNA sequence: TGTGCCTGGAGTAAGGCGGGGAACACTGAAGCTTTCTTT. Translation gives CAWSKAGNTEAFF.

CDR3 protein: CASSPHRWVSGANVLTF. For the CDR3, the DNA is TGTGCCAGCAGTCCACACAGATGGGTCTCTGGGGCCAACGTCCTGACTTTC. The chain carries TRBV6-2 or TRBV6-3 and TRBJ2-6, with unresolved D. The CDR3 has 17 residues. Trimming cost V 5 bases and J 0 bases, with 14 bases left between them. Germline-derived CDR1 and CDR2 are MNHEY and SVGEGT.

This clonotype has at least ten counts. The CDR3 DNA follows: TGCGCCAGCAGCATCGGACAGGGTGAGCAGCCCCAGCATTTT. Its translation: CASSIGQGEQPQHF. The chain recombines TRBV5-1 with TRBJ1-5, with TRBD1 matching 8 bases. Looked up from germline, CDR1 is SGHRS and CDR2 is YFSETQ. The trim removed 4 bases at V and 7 bases at J, leaving 7 bases unmatched. This CDR3 is built from 14 residues.

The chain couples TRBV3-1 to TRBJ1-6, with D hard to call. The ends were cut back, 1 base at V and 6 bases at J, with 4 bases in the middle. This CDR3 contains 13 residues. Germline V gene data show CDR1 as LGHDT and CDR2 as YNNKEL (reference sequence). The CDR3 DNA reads TGTGCCAGCAGCCAAGTGGGTAATTCACCCCTCCACTTT. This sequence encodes CASSQVGNSPLHF.

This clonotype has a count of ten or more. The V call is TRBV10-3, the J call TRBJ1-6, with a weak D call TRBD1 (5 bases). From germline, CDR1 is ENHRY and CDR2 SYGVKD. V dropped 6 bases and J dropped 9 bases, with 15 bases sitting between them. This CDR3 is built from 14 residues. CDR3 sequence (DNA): TGTGCCATCAGGACAGATCTACCGGGTTCACCCCTCCACTTT. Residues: CAIRTDLPGSPLHF.